What follows is one T cell receptor (beta chain) and its context. Its antigen is not yet known. Qualities for individual bases were not recorded, and no much larger clone is one base off. RNA was extracted with the RNeasy kit and 0.5 to 1 ug was reverse transcribed using random hexamers. TCR beta CDR3 regions were amplified with the immunoSEQ multiplex PCR assay covering 54 Vbeta and 13 Jbeta segments. Bias from PCR amplification was corrected by using a synthetic template baseline for primer optimization and for computational correction. Under the source paper's analysis protocol: Reads were assigned to V, D and J genes according to IMGT and analyzed in immunoSEQ Analyzer, with only productive sequences retained. Clonality was calculated as one minus the Shannon entropy normalized by log2 of the number of productive unique sequences. For each patient and control, public and private clones were evaluated among the 100 most prevalent clones. Clones were defined as Susac-specific when absent from the healthy and MS cohorts, from roughly 1,000 published viral clones and from other ImmuneACCESS disease sequences. Through fastp at Q25 and MiXCR, TCRdb rebuilt clones from the public reads, retaining in-frame beta chains. Rows are unified per CDR3 protein, each entry keeping the most common DNA and genes. Clone size and V and J calls follow TCRdb, not the original study. Counted in this sample were some 120,000 distinct CDR3 sequences; less than 95% of them appeared once. About 0.089% of the sample comes from the top ten.

Peripheral blood CD8+ and CD4+ T cells from healthy donors, Susac syndrome patients and multiple sclerosis patients were profiled using high-throughput TCR beta sequencing. The healthy donors served as controls matched for age and sex. CD8+ TEMRA cells were enriched by FACS, while bulk CD8+ and CD4+ T cells were purified by magnetic negative isolation. Blood was collected in EDTA tubes and processed within 24 hours, with PBMCs isolated through density gradient centrifugation. PBMCs intended for TCR sequencing were cryopreserved in liquid nitrogen and were subsequently thawed in a 37 degrees C water bath. The sorted or isolated CD4+, CD8+ and CD8+ TEMRA cells had a purity of 90% or higher. The junction shows trimming of 6 bases on V and 8 bases on J, and the gene matches do not reach 10 bases of it. The CDR3 runs 14 amino acids, cysteine and phenylalanine included. CDR3 DNA only is kept here, 42 bases in frame from base 1. Via the germline V gene (reference sequence), CDR1 is LNHDA and CDR2 SQIVND.

This record comes from a study of CD8 T cells in Susac syndrome (dated by TCRdb to about 2019). Notes on the research overall: The study used repertoire sequencing to test whether antigen drove CD8+ T cell activation and differentiation in Susac syndrome. Beyond this particular receptor, the publication reports: The number of individuals in the TCR sequencing and HLA analysis was recognized as being relatively small.

This TCR was recovered from a human donor in good health. Source material: CD4+ T cells from PBMCs. The rearranged chain carries TRBV19 and TRBJ2-1; 7 bases in the middle match TRBD1. The DNA reads as follows: TGTGCCAGTAGACCGGGACAGAATTTCTATGAGCAGTTCTTC. It specifies CASRPGQNFYEQFF.